The rows below give T cell receptor beta chains drawn from one sample of a study of T cells in Graves' hyperthyroidism and ophthalmopathy. TCRdb recomputed calls from the multiplex PCR reads with MiXCR, one row per CDR3 protein. The table includes about 530,000 distinct CDR3 sequences, roughly 17% detected once. Input material: blood. Receptors were obtained from a woman younger than 35 with Graves' ophthalmopathy. Both conserved end residues are trimmed from each CDR3.

J gene: TRBJ2-4
V gene: TRBV6-2/TRBV6-3
CDR3 protein: ASSLRPGSLAGGLKNIQY

J gene: TRBJ1-2
V gene: TRBV6-1
CDR3 protein: ASSSNRQYGYT

J gene: TRBJ1-2
V gene: TRBV20-1
CDR3 protein: SAPEPTNYGYT

J gene: TRBJ2-7
V gene: TRBV6-1
CDR3 protein: ASSEGLRGGGAHEQY

J gene: TRBJ2-7
V gene: TRBV7-3
CDR3 protein: ASSPGTGGSEQY

J gene: TRBJ2-1
V gene: TRBV7-7
CDR3 protein: ASSLGGGSEQF

J gene: TRBJ2-7
V gene: TRBV7-6
CDR3 protein: ASSSQEGPKYEQY

J gene: TRBJ1-1
V gene: TRBV6-1
CDR3 protein: ASSRKYSREAF

J gene: TRBJ1-2
V gene: TRBV7-2
CDR3 protein: ASSLEGGARGDGYT

J gene: TRBJ2-7
V gene: TRBV29-1
CDR3 protein: SVLLGSSYEQY

J gene: TRBJ1-5
V gene: TRBV30
CDR3 protein: AWSRQGRQPQH

J gene: TRBJ2-7
V gene: TRBV7-8
CDR3 protein: ASSLGRNSYEQY

J gene: TRBJ1-1
V gene: TRBV6-1
CDR3 protein: ASSEEWARNTEAF

J gene: TRBJ2-1
V gene: TRBV2
CDR3 protein: ASMPGSYEQF

J gene: TRBJ2-3
V gene: TRBV24-1
CDR3 protein: ATSDLGQGPSTDTQY

J gene: TRBJ1-6
V gene: TRBV16
CDR3 protein: ASSPQRPGTGGGSPLH

J gene: TRBJ2-5
V gene: TRBV7-9
CDR3 protein: ASSSLAVGETQY

J gene: TRBJ1-5
V gene: TRBV6-1
CDR3 protein: TSSPSLIEPQH

J gene: TRBJ1-1
V gene: TRBV27
CDR3 protein: ASSFWGGYTEAF

J gene: TRBJ2-2
V gene: TRBV28
CDR3 protein: ASRKDRDAGELF

J gene: TRBJ1-5
V gene: TRBV20-1
CDR3 protein: SKRGTNQPQH

J gene: TRBJ1-2
V gene: TRBV28
CDR3 protein: ASIRGDGYGYT

J gene: TRBJ2-3
V gene: TRBV15
CDR3 protein: ATSRGREGTDTQY

J gene: TRBJ1-3
V gene: TRBV30
CDR3 protein: AWIPDVYSGNTIY

J gene: TRBJ2-4
V gene: TRBV5-1
CDR3 protein: ASSPDGQGSIQY

J gene: TRBJ2-7
V gene: TRBV20-1
CDR3 protein: SAPRAGGSYEQY

J gene: TRBJ1-1
V gene: TRBV6-1
CDR3 protein: ASTLTALNTEAF

J gene: TRBJ1-6
V gene: TRBV14
CDR3 protein: ASSQVAGYNSPLH